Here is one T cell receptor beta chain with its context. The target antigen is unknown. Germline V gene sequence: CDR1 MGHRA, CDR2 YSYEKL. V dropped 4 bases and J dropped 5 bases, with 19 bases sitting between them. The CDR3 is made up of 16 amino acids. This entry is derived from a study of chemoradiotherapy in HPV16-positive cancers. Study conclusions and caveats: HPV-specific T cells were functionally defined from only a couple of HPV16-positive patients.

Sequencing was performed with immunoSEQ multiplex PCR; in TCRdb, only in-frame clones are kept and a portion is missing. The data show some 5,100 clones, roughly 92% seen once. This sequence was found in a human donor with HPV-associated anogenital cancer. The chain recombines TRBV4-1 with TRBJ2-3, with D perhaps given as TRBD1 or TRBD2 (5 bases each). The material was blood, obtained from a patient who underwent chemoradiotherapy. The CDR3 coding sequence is TGCGCCAGCAGCCCGCACTACGGGACCTCCAGAGATACGCAGTATTTT. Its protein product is CASSPHYGTSRDTQYF.